This record concerns one T cell receptor (beta chain) sequence. Its antigen is as yet unknown. Sequenced by immunoSEQ multiplex PCR; TCRdb stores in-frame clones only, minus some. The sample has over 20,000 clones, 60% to 85% seen once; the top ten hold 13%. CD4+ T cells from unexposed donors were obtained before the COVID-19 pandemic (2011-2018). Isolation of CD4+ T cells took place after nine to ten days in culture. Fresh IL-2 medium replaced half the medium on days 3 and 7. The sample originates from a study of CD4 T cells in relation to SARS-CoV-2 and coronaviruses. Turning to the study itself: PBMCs were cultured with antigen for approximately nine days before TCR beta sequencing.

Regarding the study as a whole: Pre-pandemic and post-infection samples never came from the same donor.

Germline-derived CDR1 and CDR2 are LGHNA and YSLEER. This CDR3 comprises 12 residues. Deletions cut 0 bases from V and 8 bases from J, with 6 bases between. The rearrangement joins TRBV4-3 to TRBJ2-3; D unresolved. The clonotype comes from a human donor in good health. The sample taken for sequencing was CD4+ T cells from PBMCs, cultured in vitro. The DNA for the CDR3 is TGCGCCAGCAGCCAAGATCGTGGTACGCAGTATTTT. Translated, it gives CASSQDRGTQYF.